The 17 T cell receptor beta chains reported below all come from one sample, sequenced in a study of a mutant IDH1 vaccine in newly diagnosed glioma. Time point indicated: week 35, safety follow-up. The content of each vaccine dose was 300 ug of mutant IDH1 20-mer peptide, and topical imiquimod accompanied it. Their antigen targets remain unknown. Assay: immunoSEQ multiplex PCR; the TCRdb copy retains only in-frame clones and omits some. Among tens of thousands of clones listed, approximately 80% were seen once. Source: PBMCs, taken from a glioma patient whose treatment included an IDH1 peptide vaccine. These receptors were taken from a man in his forties or fifties with glioma.

This clone showed up just once. The rearrangement links TRBV2 to TRBJ2-5; D might be TRBD1 or TRBD2, each matching 5 bases. V was clipped by 8 bases and J by 7 bases, with 20 bases between them. CDR3 length: 14 residues. Per the germline V gene, CDR1 is SNHLY and CDR2 is FYNNEI. CDR3 loop: CASLTGTVLGTQYF. The CDR3 nucleotides read TGTGCCAGCCTAACCGGGACGGTCCTGGGGACCCAGTACTTC.

The V and J genes are TRBV6-1 and TRBJ2-1, with D possibly matching TRBD1 (5 bases). The CDR3 has 14 amino acids. Germline loops: CDR1 MNHNS, CDR2 SASEGT. The ends were cut back, 5 bases at V and 7 bases at J, with 15 bases in the middle. Here the CDR3 reads CASSPRYQGNEQFF. The CDR3 bases are TGTGCCAGCAGTCCACGATACCAGGGTAATGAGCAGTTCTTC.

The rearrangement uses TRBV10-1 and TRBJ1-1, with D perhaps matching TRBD1 (5 bases). V was clipped by 3 bases and J by 5 bases, with 13 bases between them. This CDR3 has 14 residues. Looked up from germline, CDR1 is WNHNN and CDR2 is SYGVQD (reference sequence). The CDR3: CASSDLTVGTEAFF. CDR3 DNA: TGCGCCAGCAGTGACCTGACAGTGGGAACTGAAGCTTTCTTT.

This clone came up once. The rearrangement joins TRBV10-2 to TRBJ1-2, with 8 positions matching TRBD1. The V and J ends lost 7 bases and 2 bases, in that order; junction bases with no gene match: 6. This CDR3 is 14 amino acids long. CDR1 is WSHSY and CDR2 is SAAADI in the germline V gene. CDR3 coding DNA: TGCGCCAGCAATACAGGGGGGCGGAACTATGGCTACACCTTC. Translation: CASNTGGRNYGYTF.

V gene TRBV7-2 combines with J gene TRBJ1-1, with D possibly matching TRBD1 (6 bases). CDR1 is SGHTA, CDR2 FQGNSA, per germline. This CDR3 has 15 residues. V lost 5 bases and J lost 1, with 14 bases in between. DNA of the CDR3: TGTGCCAGCAGCGACCGGGGGCGGGGGAACACTGAAGCTTTCTTT. Amino acids: CASSDRGRGNTEAFF.

The chain couples TRBV18 to TRBJ2-7; TRBD2 agrees at 7 bases. CDR1 and CDR2 from the germline V gene are KGHSH and LQKENI. J gave up 0 bases and V 5 bases, and 7 bases lay outside the gene matches. The CDR3 length is 15 residues. Here the CDR3 reads CASSNGRSPSYEQYF. The CDR3 nucleotides are TGTGCCAGCTCAAACGGGAGGTCGCCCTCCTACGAGCAGTACTTC.

The chain has TRBV19 and TRBJ1-5, with a tentative D call TRBD1 (5 bases). Germline V gene lookup returns CDR1 LNHDA and CDR2 SQIVND (reference sequence). V was shortened by 5 bases and J by 2 bases, with 13 bases between the two germline ends. The CDR3 is made up of 15 amino acids. CDR3 region: CASSAGTGGNQPQHF. The CDR3 bases are TGTGCCAGTAGTGCGGGCACAGGCGGCAATCAGCCCCAGCATTTT. The full variable domain, in which reference TRBV19 and TRBJ1-5 provide the parts outside the CDR3, is DGGITQSPKYLFRKEGQNVTLSCEQNLNHDAMYWYRQDPGQGLRLIYYSQIVNDFQKGDIAEGYSVSREKKESFPLTVTSAQKNPTAFYLCASSAGTGGNQPQHFGDGTRLSIL.

The V and J genes are TRBV5-6 and TRBJ2-7, with 8 bases fitting TRBD1. CDR3 size: 15 residues. With V trimmed by 4 bases and J by 5 bases, 11 bases remained unmatched. CDR1 SGHDT and CDR2 YYEEEE come from the germline V gene. The CDR3 DNA follows: TGTGCCAGCAGCCCCACCGGACAGGGCGTCCACGAGCAGTACTTC. It translates to CASSPTGQGVHEQYF.

The chain links TRBV19 to TRBJ2-3, with D perhaps TRBD2 (7 bases). This CDR3 has 16 residues. Deletions cut 5 bases from V and 7 bases from J, with 22 bases between. Germline values: CDR1 LNHDA, CDR2 SQIVND (reference sequence). The CDR3 loop reads CASSSGGGIHTYTQYF. DNA of the CDR3: TGTGCCAGTAGTTCGGGGGGCGGCATACACACGTATACGCAGTATTTT.

The V and J genes are TRBV5-1 and TRBJ2-1; 10 bases agree with TRBD2. CDR1 SGHRS and CDR2 YFSETQ come from the germline V gene. V dropped 0 bases and J dropped 5; count of bases not matched to a gene: 5. The CDR3 spans 16 residues. The CDR3 region has the DNA TGCGCCAGCAGCTTGGTGCGGACTAGCGGACACAATGAGCAGTTCTTC. It yields the protein CASSLVRTSGHNEQFF.

This clone appeared a single time. V gene TRBV4-3 combines with J gene TRBJ1-2, with D possibly TRBD1 on 6 matching bases. The V and J ends lost 1 base and 2 bases respectively, with 17 bases between them. Germline CDR1 reads LGHNA; CDR2 reads YSLEER. The CDR3 extends over 17 amino acids. The CDR3 DNA is TGCGCCAGCAGCCAAGCGGTCGAGGTAGGGGGAAACTATGGCTACACCTTC. Translation gives CASSQAVEVGGNYGYTF.

This clone was picked up one time. The J gene is TRBJ2-1, the V gene TRBV9; D is uncertain. CDR3 length: 13 residues. V lost 0 bases and J lost 2, with 3 bases in between. CDR1 and CDR2 (germline): SGDLS, YYNGEE. CDR3 bases: TGTGCCAGCAGCGTAGCGACCTACAATGAGCAGTTCTTC. Its translation: CASSVATYNEQFF.

This clone was seen only once. The same CDR3 is also encoded by other DNA sequences in this sample. The V call is TRBV9, the J call TRBJ2-4, with D possibly being TRBD2 (5 bases). Trimming left V 2 bases short and J 0 bases short, with 6 bases between. The CDR3 loop spans 14 amino acids. Germline CDR1 and CDR2: SGDLS and YYNGEE. The CDR3 reads CASSVGGAKNIQYF. The CDR3 DNA follows: TGTGCCAGCAGCGTTGGAGGAGCCAAAAACATTCAGTACTTC.

The rearrangement uses TRBV4-2 and TRBJ2-2; 7 bases map to TRBD1. Trimming at V came to 3 bases and at J to 0 bases, leaving 10 bases not matched to a gene. The CDR3 spans 18 residues. CDR1 is LGHNA and CDR2 is YNFKEQ in the germline V gene. In nucleotides, the CDR3 is TGTGCCAGCAGCCACCCCGGGACAGCGAATTCGAACACCGGGGAGCTGTTTTTT. Translation: CASSHPGTANSNTGELFF.

The chain carries TRBV25-1 and TRBJ2-3; possible D gene TRBD1, 6 bases. Trimming stripped 3 bases from V and 4 bases from J, with 17 bases between. Germline V lookup: CDR1 MGHDK, CDR2 SYGVNS. The CDR3 runs 16 residues. CDR3 loop: CASSDLGAASADTQYF. The CDR3 bases are TGTGCCAGCAGTGATCTGGGGGCGGCATCAGCAGATACGCAGTATTTT.

The chain combines TRBV7-2 with TRBJ1-4; TRBD1 matches 7 bases. The CDR3 is 15 residues long. The ends lost 5 bases at V and 5 bases at J; junction bases unmatched: 8. Germline V gene lookup returns CDR1 SGHTA and CDR2 FQGNSA. CDR3 bases: TGTGCCAGCAGCCTACAGACAGGGTTGAATGAAAAACTGTTTTTT. It is translated as CASSLQTGLNEKLFF.

V gene TRBV7-9 combines with J gene TRBJ2-2, with D perhaps matching TRBD2 (5 bases). The V end lost 8 bases, the J end lost 3 bases, and 10 bases lay between the germline ends. The CDR3 totals 13 residues. CDR1 is SEHNR and CDR2 is FQNEAQ in the germline V gene (reference sequence). The CDR3 nucleotides are TGTGCCAGCGAGGGCGCCGACACCGGGGAGCTGTTTTTT. It encodes CASEGADTGELFF. Variable domain in full (rest from reference TRBV7-9 and TRBJ2-2): DTGVSQNPRHKITKRGQNVTFRCDPISEHNRLYWYRQTLGQGPEFLTYFQNEAQLEKSRLLSDRFSAERPKGSFSTLEIQRTEQGDSAMYLCASEGADTGELFFGEGSRLTVL.